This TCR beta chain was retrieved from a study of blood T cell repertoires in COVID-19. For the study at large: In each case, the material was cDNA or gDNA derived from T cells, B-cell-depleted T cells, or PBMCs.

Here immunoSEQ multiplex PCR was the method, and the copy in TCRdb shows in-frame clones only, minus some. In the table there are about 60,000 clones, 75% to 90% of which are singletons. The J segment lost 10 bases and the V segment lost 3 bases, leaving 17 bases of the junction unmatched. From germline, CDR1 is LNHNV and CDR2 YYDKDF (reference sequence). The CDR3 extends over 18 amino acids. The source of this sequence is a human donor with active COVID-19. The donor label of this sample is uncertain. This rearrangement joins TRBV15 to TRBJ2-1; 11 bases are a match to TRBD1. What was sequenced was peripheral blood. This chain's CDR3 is CATSRPGTGGSRSREQFF. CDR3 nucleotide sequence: TGTGCCACCAGCAGGCCAGGGACAGGGGGGTCGCGGTCGCGGGAGCAGTTCTTC. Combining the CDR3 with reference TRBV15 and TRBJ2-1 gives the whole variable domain DAMVIQNPRYQVTQFGKPVTLSCSQTLNHNVMYWYQQKSSQAPKLLFHYYDKDFNNEADTPDNFQSRRPNTSFCFLDIRSPGLGDTAMYLCATSRPGTGGSRSREQFFGPGTRLTVL.